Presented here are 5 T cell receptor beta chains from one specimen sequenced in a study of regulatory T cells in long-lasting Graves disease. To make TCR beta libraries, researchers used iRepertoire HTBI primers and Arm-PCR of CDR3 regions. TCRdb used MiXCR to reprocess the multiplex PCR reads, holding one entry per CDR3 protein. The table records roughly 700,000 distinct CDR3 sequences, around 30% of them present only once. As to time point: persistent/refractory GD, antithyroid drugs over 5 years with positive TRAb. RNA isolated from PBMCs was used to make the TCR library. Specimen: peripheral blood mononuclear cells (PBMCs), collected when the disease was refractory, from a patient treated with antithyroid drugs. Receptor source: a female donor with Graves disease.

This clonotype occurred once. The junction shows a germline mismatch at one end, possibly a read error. The CDR3 protein is CSARSGAGANVPTF. CDR3 nucleotide sequence: TGCAGTGCCCGATCAGGGGCTGGGGCCAACGTCCCGACTTTC. This chain uses TRBV20-1 with TRBJ2-6; D may be TRBD1 (6 bases). The CDR3 length is 14 residues. Germline-derived CDR1 and CDR2 are DFQATT and SNEGSKA (reference sequence).

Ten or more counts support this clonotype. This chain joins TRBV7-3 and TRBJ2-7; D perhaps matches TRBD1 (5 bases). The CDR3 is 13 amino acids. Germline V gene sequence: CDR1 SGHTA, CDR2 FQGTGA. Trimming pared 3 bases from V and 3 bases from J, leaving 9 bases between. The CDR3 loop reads CASSFTDSYEQYF. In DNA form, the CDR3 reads TGTGCCAGCAGCTTTACCGACAGCTACGAGCAGTACTTC. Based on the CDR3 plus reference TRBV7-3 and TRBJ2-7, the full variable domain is GAGVSQTPSNKVTEKGKYVELRCDPISGHTALYWYRQSLGQGPEFLIYFQGTGAADDSGLPNDRFFAVRPEGSVSTLKIQRTERGDSAVYLCASSFTDSYEQYFGPGTRLTVT.

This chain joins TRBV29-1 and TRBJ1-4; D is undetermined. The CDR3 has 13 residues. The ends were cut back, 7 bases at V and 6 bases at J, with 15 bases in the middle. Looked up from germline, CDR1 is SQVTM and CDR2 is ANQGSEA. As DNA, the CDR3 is TGCAGCGCGTGGGGAATTGGGTATGAAAAACTGTTTTTT. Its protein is CSAWGIGYEKLFF.

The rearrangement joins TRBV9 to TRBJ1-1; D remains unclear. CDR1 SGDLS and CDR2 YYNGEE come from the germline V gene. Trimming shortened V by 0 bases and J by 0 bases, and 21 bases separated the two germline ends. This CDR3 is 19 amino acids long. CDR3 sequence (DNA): TGTGCCAGCAGCGTAGGACCTGACTTAGTGGGGAGCATGAACACTGAAGCTTTCTTT. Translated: CASSVGPDLVGSMNTEAFF.

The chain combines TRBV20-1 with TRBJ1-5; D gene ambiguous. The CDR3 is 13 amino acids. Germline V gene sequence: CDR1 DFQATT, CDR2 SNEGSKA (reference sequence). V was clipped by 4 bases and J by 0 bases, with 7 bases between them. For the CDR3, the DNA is TGCAGTGCTACCCCGGGTAGCAATCAGCCCCAGCATTTT. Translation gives CSATPGSNQPQHF.